The clone carrying this TCR beta chain was seen ten or more times. Antigen: not known. This entry comes from a study of early T cells in non-severe SARS-CoV-2 infection. About the study: With bulk RNA from unsorted whole blood as input, sequencing yielded unpaired chains.

Study-wide results and limits: Comparison of clonotypes with VDJdb favored anti-spike CD8 responses while missing private and CD4 specificities.

As part of library construction, unique molecular identifiers were attached to individual cDNA molecules. TCRdb re-analysed the 5' RACE reads in MiXCR, keeping a single row per CDR3 protein. Among approximately 30,000 distinct CDR3 sequences listed, approximately 6.3% were seen once. Sequences were obtained from whole blood. This TCR was sampled from an adult who was a healthcare worker with PCR-confirmed SARS-CoV-2 infection or an uninfected control (not recorded which).

This CDR3 reads CASSTQGAGYNEQFF. The CDR3 bases are TGTGCCAGTAGTACACAGGGGGCAGGCTACAATGAGCAGTTCTTC. J is TRBJ2-1 and V is TRBV19, with 9 nucleotides matching TRBD1. With V trimmed by 4 bases and J by 3 bases, 4 bases remained unmatched. Germline CDR1 is LNHDA and CDR2 is SQIVND (reference sequence). The CDR3 contains 15 residues.